What follows is one T cell receptor beta chain and its context. The sample comes from a study of T cell repertoires in cytomegalovirus infection. MiXCR, applied by TCRdb to the reads, yields one record per CDR3 protein. The sample includes 120,000 to 150,000 distinct CDR3 sequences, about 6.5% of them seen just once. The CDR3 sequence is 13 residues long. The V gene lost 4 bases and the J gene lost 4 bases, with 13 bases spanning the gap. Germline-derived CDR1 and CDR2 are SQVTM and ANQGSEA. The TCR comes from a human donor in good health (CMV status not recorded). Some clones in this sample may be carry-over from other donors' samples. The specimen was PBMCs. The gene calls are TRBV29-1 and TRBJ2-5; the D gene could be TRBD1 or TRBD2 (5 bases each). CDR3 loop: CSVVLGVSETQYF. In DNA form, the CDR3 reads TGCAGCGTTGTGCTGGGGGTCTCAGAGACCCAGTACTTC.